One sample yielded the 19 T cell receptor beta chains listed below, sequenced in a study of blood T cell repertoires in COVID-19. Using immunoSEQ multiplex PCR, the repertoire was profiled, and TCRdb retains in-frame clones only, with some absent. In the table there are 45,000 to 60,000 clones, around 89% of which are singletons. Specimen: peripheral blood. These receptors were obtained from a human donor in a cohort sampled during active COVID-19.

The V call is TRBV18, the J call TRBJ2-7; 8 bases map to TRBD1. Trimming at V came to 0 bases and at J to 2 bases, leaving 9 bases not matched to a gene. The CDR3 sequence is 17 residues long. Germline V gives CDR1 KGHSH, CDR2 LQKENI. The CDR3 spells CASSPPIPGTGAYEQYF. CDR3 sequence (DNA): TGTGCCAGCTCACCACCCATACCCGGGACAGGAGCCTACGAGCAGTACTTC.

This clone was detected only once. The chain carries TRBV13 and TRBJ2-7; 7 bases match TRBD2. V was clipped by 4 bases and J by 1 base; unmatched bases: 4. The CDR3 spans 14 residues. CDR1 and CDR2 (germline): PRHDT, FYEKMQ (reference sequence). CDR3 loop: CASSWGGISYEQYF. In DNA, the CDR3 is TGTGCCAGCAGCTGGGGGGGAATATCCTACGAGCAGTACTTC.

This chain joins TRBV15 and TRBJ1-1; 8 bases are a match to TRBD1. With V trimmed by 5 bases and J by 8 bases, 4 bases remained unmatched. The CDR3 has 12 residues. Germline CDR1 LNHNV, CDR2 YYDKDF (reference sequence). The CDR3 region has the DNA TGTGCCACCAGCGCTCGGACAGGGGAAGCTTTCTTT. It yields the protein CATSARTGEAFF.

This chain connects TRBV10-3 to TRBJ2-1; TRBD2 matches 14 bases. CDR1 and CDR2 (germline): ENHRY, SYGVKD. The CDR3 consists of 16 residues. The V and J ends lost 11 bases and 0 bases, in that order; junction bases with no gene match: 6. The DNA of the CDR3 is TGTGCCGTCGGGACTAGCGGGAGAGGCTCCTACAATGAGCAGTTCTTC. Its protein product is CAVGTSGRGSYNEQFF.

V is TRBV6-5 and J is TRBJ1-2, with a weak D call TRBD1 (6 bases). V lost 5 bases and J lost 8, with 12 bases in between. The germline V gene has CDR1 MNHEY and CDR2 SVGAGI. There are 12 residues in the CDR3. The CDR3 nucleotides read TGTGCCAGCAGTCCAGGGGCCCAGGGCTACACCTTC. Translation: CASSPGAQGYTF.

The chain joins TRBV6-1 to TRBJ2-7; TRBD1 agrees at 7 bases. CDR1 MNHNS and CDR2 SASEGT come from the germline V gene. CDR3 length: 13 residues. V shed 2 bases and J 4 bases; nucleotides not matched to a gene: 2. In DNA, the CDR3 is TGTGCCAGCAGTGAATTCAGGGGGTACGAGCAGTACTTC. As protein: CASSEFRGYEQYF.

V usage is TRBV19 and J usage is TRBJ1-5; D perhaps matches TRBD1 (6 bases). V lost 1 base to trimming and J lost 0 bases, with 7 bases between them. Per the germline V gene, CDR1 is LNHDA and CDR2 is SQIVND (reference sequence). There are 15 residues in the CDR3. CDR3 DNA sequence: TGTGCCAGTAGTATAGGGACAGTTAGCAATCAGCCCCAGCATTTT. This encodes CASSIGTVSNQPQHF.

J is TRBJ2-7 and V is TRBV28, with TRBD2 matching over 7 bases. In germline, CDR1 is MDHEN, CDR2 SYDVKM. Germline trimming cut 6 bases from V and 1 base from J; bases unmatched to any gene: 18. CDR3 length: 18 residues. This chain's CDR3 is CASSLPGRTRLLSYEQYF. CDR3 sequence (DNA): TGTGCCAGCAGCCTTCCCGGGAGGACTAGACTTTTATCCTACGAGCAGTACTTC.

V gene TRBV6-1 combines with J gene TRBJ2-3, with a weak D call TRBD2 (5 bases). Trimming shortened V by 3 bases and J by 2 bases, and 12 bases separated the two germline ends. The CDR3 extends over 15 amino acids. In germline, CDR1 is MNHNS, CDR2 SASEGT. DNA for the CDR3: TGTGCCAGCAGTGATTACGGACTCGACACAGATACGCAGTATTTT. Amino acids: CASSDYGLDTDTQYF.

V is TRBV6-2 or TRBV6-3 and J is TRBJ2-3; D is perhaps TRBD2 (5 bases). V lost 2 bases to trimming and J lost 1 base, with 16 bases between them. There are 17 residues in the CDR3. Germline V gene data show CDR1 as MNHEY and CDR2 as SVGEGT. The CDR3, as DNA: TGTGCCAGCAGTTACGACCTAGGGCTAGCCGGCACAGATACGCAGTATTTT. This gives the protein CASSYDLGLAGTDTQYF.

The CDR3 is CASRPGGNEKLFF. DNA of the CDR3: TGTGCCAGCAGGCCGGGAGGAAATGAAAAACTGTTTTTT. The chain is built from TRBV28 and TRBJ1-4, with unresolved D. The V end lost 6 bases, the J end lost 5 bases, and 10 bases lay between the germline ends. CDR3 length equals 13 residues. Germline V gives CDR1 MDHEN, CDR2 SYDVKM.

The rearrangement uses TRBV6-5 and TRBJ1-6, with TRBD1 identical over 9 bases. This CDR3 is 15 amino acids long. Looked up from germline, CDR1 is MNHEY and CDR2 is SVGAGI. V lost 5 bases, J lost 6 bases, and 5 bases stayed unmatched. Here the CDR3 DNA reads TGTGCCAGCAGTCGACCGGGACAGGGTAATTCACCCCTCCACTTT. This codes for CASSRPGQGNSPLHF.

This chain joins TRBV7-2 and TRBJ2-2, with 8 nucleotides matching TRBD1. The CDR3 is 15 residues long. Germline V lookup: CDR1 SGHTA, CDR2 FQGNSA. Unmatched junction bases numbered 7, after V lost 8 bases and J lost 2 bases. The chain's CDR3 is CASSSQGANTGELFF. CDR3 nucleotide sequence: TGTGCCAGCTCCAGCCAGGGGGCTAACACCGGGGAGCTGTTTTTT.

The gene calls are TRBV11-2 and TRBJ2-1, with 7 bases lining up with TRBD2. The germline V gene encodes CDR1 SGHAT and CDR2 FQNNGV. V dropped 3 bases and J dropped 8; count of bases not matched to a gene: 13. The length of the CDR3 is 16 residues. The CDR3 coding sequence is TGTGCCAGCAGCTTCCGTGGGGCGGGGGAAGTTCATGAGCAGTTCTTC. This translates into CASSFRGAGEVHEQFF.

The chain recombines TRBV3-1 (or the pseudogene TRBV3-2) with TRBJ2-5, with 9 bases lining up with TRBD1. Trimming cost V 3 bases and J 3 bases; bases outside gene matches: 2. This CDR3 is 14 amino acids long. The V gene's germline CDR1 is LGHDT and CDR2 YNNKEL (reference sequence). Written as DNA, the CDR3 is TGTGCCAGCAGCCATAGGACAGGGGAAGAGACCCAGTACTTC. Translated, it gives CASSHRTGEETQYF.

V is TRBV18 and J is TRBJ2-5, with 8 bases fitting TRBD1. J gave up 2 bases and V 6 bases, and 14 bases lay outside the gene matches. In germline, CDR1 is KGHSH, CDR2 LQKENI. The CDR3 runs to 17 residues. The CDR3 coding sequence is TGTGCCAGCTCTAGAGAACACCAGGGGACAGGTCAAGAGACCCAGTACTTC. Translated: CASSREHQGTGQETQYF. The variable domain in full, completed from reference TRBV18 and TRBJ2-5, reads NAGVMQNPRHLVRRRGQEARLRCSPMKGHSHVYWYRQLPEEGLKFMVYLQKENIIDESGMPKERFSAEFPKEGPSILRIQQVVRGDSAAYFCASSREHQGTGQETQYFGPGTRLLVL.

The V call is TRBV15, the J call TRBJ2-5; tentative D call: TRBD1 (6 bases). Deletions cut 1 base from V and 3 bases from J, with 12 bases between. This CDR3 comprises 15 residues. Germline lookup yields CDR1 LNHNV and CDR2 YYDKDF (reference sequence). This CDR3 reads CATSRGNRVEETQYF. The CDR3, as DNA: TGTGCCACCAGCAGAGGAAACAGGGTGGAAGAGACCCAGTACTTC.

The chain links TRBV28 to TRBJ1-2; a possible D gene is TRBD1 (5 bases). Germline V gene lookup returns CDR1 MDHEN and CDR2 SYDVKM. The V gene lost 2 bases and the J gene lost 2 bases, with 15 bases spanning the gap. There are 16 residues in the CDR3. The CDR3 DNA reads as TGTGCCAGCAGTTTACCCTCCTTGAGACAGAACTATGGCTACACCTTC. This codes for CASSLPSLRQNYGYTF.

The CDR3: CASAFIGGYGYTF. The CDR3 nucleotides are TGTGCCAGCGCCTTCATAGGCGGCTATGGCTACACCTTC. J is TRBJ1-2 and V is TRBV6-6, with D uncertain. The CDR3 loop spans 13 amino acids. Trimming cost V 8 bases and J 4 bases, with 14 bases left between them. Germline lookup yields CDR1 MNHNY and CDR2 SVGAGI (reference sequence).